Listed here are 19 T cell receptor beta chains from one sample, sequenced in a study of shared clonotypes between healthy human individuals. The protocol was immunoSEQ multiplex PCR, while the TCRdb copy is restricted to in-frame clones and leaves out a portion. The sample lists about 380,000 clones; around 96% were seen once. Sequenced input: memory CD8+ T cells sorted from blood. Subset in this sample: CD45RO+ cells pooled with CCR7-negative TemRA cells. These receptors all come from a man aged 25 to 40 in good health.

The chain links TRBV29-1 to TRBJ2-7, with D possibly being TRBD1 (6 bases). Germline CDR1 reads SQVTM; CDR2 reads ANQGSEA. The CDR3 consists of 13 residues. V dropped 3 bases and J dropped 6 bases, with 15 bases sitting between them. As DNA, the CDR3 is TGCAGCGTTGACGCCAGGGGCCGAGGCGAGCAGTACTTC. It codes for CSVDARGRGEQYF.

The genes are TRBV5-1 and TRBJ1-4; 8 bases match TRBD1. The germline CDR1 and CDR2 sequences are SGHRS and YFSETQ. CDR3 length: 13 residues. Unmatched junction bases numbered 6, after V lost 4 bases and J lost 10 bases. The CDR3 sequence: CASSPTGQGKLFF. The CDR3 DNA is TGCGCCAGCAGCCCTACCGGACAGGGAAAACTGTTTTTT.

As DNA, the CDR3 is TGCAGCGTTTCGGTCTTTACCTACGAGCAGTACTTC. Residues: CSVSVFTYEQYF. This chain connects TRBV29-1 to TRBJ2-7, with D uncertain. There are 12 residues in the CDR3. Germline V gene data show CDR1 as SQVTM and CDR2 as ANQGSEA. V lost 5 bases and J 2 bases, leaving 10 bases between the germline ends.

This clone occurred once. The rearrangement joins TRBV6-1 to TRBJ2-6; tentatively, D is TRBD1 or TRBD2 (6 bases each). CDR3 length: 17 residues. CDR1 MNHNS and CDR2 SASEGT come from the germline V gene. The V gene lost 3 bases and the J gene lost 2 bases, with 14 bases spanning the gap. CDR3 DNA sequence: TGTGCCAGCAGTGATCGTGCAGGGGAGGCTGGGGCCAACGTCCTGACTTTC. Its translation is CASSDRAGEAGANVLTF.

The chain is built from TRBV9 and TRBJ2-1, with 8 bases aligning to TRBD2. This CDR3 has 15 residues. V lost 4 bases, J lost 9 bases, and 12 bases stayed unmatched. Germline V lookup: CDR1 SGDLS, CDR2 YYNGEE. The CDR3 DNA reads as TGTGCCAGCAGCCCGCGGGGGGCGGGGGTTGGTGAGCAGTTCTTC. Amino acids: CASSPRGAGVGEQFF.

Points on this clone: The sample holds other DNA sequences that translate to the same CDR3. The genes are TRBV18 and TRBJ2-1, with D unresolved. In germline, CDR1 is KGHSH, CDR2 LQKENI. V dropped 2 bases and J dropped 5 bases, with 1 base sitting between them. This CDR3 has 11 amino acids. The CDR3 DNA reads TGTGCCAGCTCACCAAACAATGAGCAGTTCTTC. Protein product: CASSPNNEQFF.

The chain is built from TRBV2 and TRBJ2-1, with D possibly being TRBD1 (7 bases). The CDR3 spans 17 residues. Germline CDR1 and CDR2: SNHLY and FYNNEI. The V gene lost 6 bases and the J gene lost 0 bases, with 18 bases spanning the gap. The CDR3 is CASSDRVADSSYNEQFF. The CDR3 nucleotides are TGTGCCAGCAGCGACAGGGTAGCGGATAGCTCCTACAATGAGCAGTTCTTC.

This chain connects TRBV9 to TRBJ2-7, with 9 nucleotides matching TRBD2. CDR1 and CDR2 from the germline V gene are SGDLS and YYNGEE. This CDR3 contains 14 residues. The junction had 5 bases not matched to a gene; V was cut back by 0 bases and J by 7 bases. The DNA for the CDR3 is TGTGCCAGCAGCGTAGGTCCAGCGGGAGGAGAGCAGTACTTC. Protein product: CASSVGPAGGEQYF.

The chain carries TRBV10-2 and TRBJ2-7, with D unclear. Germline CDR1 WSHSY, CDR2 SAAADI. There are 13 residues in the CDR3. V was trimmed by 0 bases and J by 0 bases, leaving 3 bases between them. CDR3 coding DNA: TGCGCCAGCAGTGAGTCCGCCTCCTACGAGCAGTACTTC. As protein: CASSESASYEQYF.

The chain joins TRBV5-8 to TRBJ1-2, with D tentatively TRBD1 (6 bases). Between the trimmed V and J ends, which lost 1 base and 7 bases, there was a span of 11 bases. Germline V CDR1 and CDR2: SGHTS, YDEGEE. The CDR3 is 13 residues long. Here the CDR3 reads CASSLWPGAGYTF. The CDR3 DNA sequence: TGTGCCAGCAGCTTGTGGCCAGGGGCTGGCTACACCTTC.

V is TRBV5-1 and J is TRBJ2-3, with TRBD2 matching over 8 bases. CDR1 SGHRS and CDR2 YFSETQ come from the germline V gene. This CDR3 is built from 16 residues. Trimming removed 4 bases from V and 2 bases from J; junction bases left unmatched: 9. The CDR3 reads CASSSTLAGFTDTQYF. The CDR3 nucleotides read TGCGCCAGCAGCAGTACTCTAGCGGGCTTCACAGATACGCAGTATTTT. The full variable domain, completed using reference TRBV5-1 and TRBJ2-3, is KAGVTQTPRYLIKTRGQQVTLSCSPISGHRSVSWYQQTPGQGLQFLFEYFSETQRNKGNFPGRFSGRQFSNSRSEMNVSTLELGDSALYLCASSSTLAGFTDTQYFGPGTRLTVL.

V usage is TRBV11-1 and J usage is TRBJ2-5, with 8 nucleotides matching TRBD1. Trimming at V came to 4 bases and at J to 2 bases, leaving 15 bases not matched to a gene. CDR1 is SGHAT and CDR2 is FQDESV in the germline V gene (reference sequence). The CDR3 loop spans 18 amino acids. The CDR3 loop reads CASSSRMRTGPLQETQYF. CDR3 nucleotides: TGTGCCAGCAGCTCTCGGATGAGGACAGGGCCGTTACAAGAGACCCAGTACTTC. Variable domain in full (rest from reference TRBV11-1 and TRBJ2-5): EAEVAQSPRYKITEKSQAVAFWCDPISGHATLYWYRQILGQGPELLVQFQDESVVDDSQLPKDRFSAERLKGVDSTLKIQPAELGDSAMYLCASSSRMRTGPLQETQYFGPGTRLLVL.

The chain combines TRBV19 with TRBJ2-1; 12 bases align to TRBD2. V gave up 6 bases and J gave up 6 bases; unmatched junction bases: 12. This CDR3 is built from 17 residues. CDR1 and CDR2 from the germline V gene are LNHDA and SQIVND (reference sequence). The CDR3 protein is CASRFQTSGSLGNEQFF. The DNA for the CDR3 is TGTGCCAGTAGATTCCAGACTAGCGGGAGTCTGGGCAATGAGCAGTTCTTC.

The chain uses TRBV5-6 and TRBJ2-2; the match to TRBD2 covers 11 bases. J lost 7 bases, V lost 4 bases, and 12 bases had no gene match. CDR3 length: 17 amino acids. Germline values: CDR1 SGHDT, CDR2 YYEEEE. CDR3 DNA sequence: TGTGCCAGCAGCCCCTTAGCGGGAGGGCCGGCGGGCGGGGAGCTGTTTTTT. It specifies CASSPLAGGPAGGELFF.

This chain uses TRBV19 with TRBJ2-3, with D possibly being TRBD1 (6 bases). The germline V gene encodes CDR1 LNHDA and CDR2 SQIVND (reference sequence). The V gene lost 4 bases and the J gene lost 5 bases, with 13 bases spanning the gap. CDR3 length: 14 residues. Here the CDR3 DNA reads TGTGCCAGTAGTAGGGAAGGGGGTCGAGATACGCAGTATTTT. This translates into CASSREGGRDTQYF.

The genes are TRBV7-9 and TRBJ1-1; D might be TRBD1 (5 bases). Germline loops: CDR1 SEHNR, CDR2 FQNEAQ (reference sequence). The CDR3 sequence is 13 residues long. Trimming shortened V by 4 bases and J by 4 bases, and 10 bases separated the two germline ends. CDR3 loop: CASSSRGSTEAFF. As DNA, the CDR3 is TGTGCCAGCAGCTCACGGGGGAGCACTGAAGCTTTCTTT.

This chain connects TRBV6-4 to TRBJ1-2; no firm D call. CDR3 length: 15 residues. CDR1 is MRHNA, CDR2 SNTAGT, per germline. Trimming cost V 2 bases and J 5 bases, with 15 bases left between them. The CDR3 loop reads CASSDRPSSWYGYTF. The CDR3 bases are TGTGCCAGCAGTGACCGTCCGTCGTCGTGGTATGGCTACACCTTC.

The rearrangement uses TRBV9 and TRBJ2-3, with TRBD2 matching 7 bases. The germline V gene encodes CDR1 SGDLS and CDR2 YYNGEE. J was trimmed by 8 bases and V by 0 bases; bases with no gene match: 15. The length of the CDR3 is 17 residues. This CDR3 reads CASSVEGGGRRLGTQYF. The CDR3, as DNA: TGTGCCAGCAGCGTAGAGGGTGGCGGGAGACGTCTGGGTACGCAGTATTTT.

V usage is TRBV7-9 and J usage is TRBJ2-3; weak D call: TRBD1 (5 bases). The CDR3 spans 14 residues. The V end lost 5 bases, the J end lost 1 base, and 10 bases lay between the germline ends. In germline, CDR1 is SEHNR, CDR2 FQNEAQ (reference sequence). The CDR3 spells CASSTIQGTDTQYF. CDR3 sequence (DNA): TGTGCCAGCAGCACAATACAGGGCACAGATACGCAGTATTTT.